Below are 4 T cell receptor beta chains sequenced from a single sample in a study of shared clonotypes between healthy human individuals. This table comes from immunoSEQ multiplex PCR, and its TCRdb copy is limited to in-frame clones, with some not included. Among 470,000 or so clones listed, roughly 80% were seen once. Sequencing input: PBMCs. The receptors were sampled from a woman aged 35 to 49 in good health. Some clones in this sample may be carry-over from other donors' samples.

The genes are TRBV5-1 and TRBJ2-7, with 7 bases that match TRBD1. V lost 2 bases, J lost 3 bases, and 23 bases stayed unmatched. Germline V gene lookup returns CDR1 SGHRS and CDR2 YFSETQ. This CDR3 has 20 residues. The CDR3 reads CASSLGGLIQGPRASYEQYF. The CDR3 region has the DNA TGCGCCAGCAGCTTAGGGGGTTTAATACAGGGGCCCCGGGCTAGCTACGAGCAGTACTTC.

In regard to this clone: The germline gene is not matched at one end of the junction; a read error may be the cause. This rearrangement joins TRBV6-6 to TRBJ1-2, with 8 bases matching TRBD1. CDR3 length: 12 residues. The V gene's germline CDR1 is MNHNY and CDR2 SVGAGI (reference sequence). The CDR3 nucleotides read TGTGCCAGCAGTTATGGTGGGACAGGCCTAATCTTC. Protein: CASSYGGTGLIF.

The chain recombines TRBV5-1 with TRBJ2-3; D is perhaps TRBD2 (5 bases). Deletions cut 8 bases from V and 0 bases from J, with 13 bases between. Germline V gene lookup returns CDR1 SGHRS and CDR2 YFSETQ. This CDR3 region has 14 residues. This chain's CDR3 is CASYEDSSTDTQYF. The CDR3 DNA follows: TGCGCCAGTTACGAGGACTCAAGCACAGATACGCAGTATTTT.

A note on this clone: This likely came from a read error, as a far larger clone is one base away. The CDR3 ends on some other residue instead of the conserved phenylalanine or tryptophan, so this is likely a read error. The rearrangement links TRBV4-3 to TRBJ2-7; the match to TRBD2 covers 10 bases. CDR1 and CDR2 (germline): LGHNA, YSLEER. V lost 3 bases and J lost 3; bases outside the gene matches: 5. The CDR3 extends over 15 amino acids. CDR3: CASSQSTSGFYEQYS. The CDR3, as DNA: TGCGCCAGCAGCCAGTCGACTAGCGGGTTCTACGAGCAGTACTCC.